One and the same sample provided the 7 T cell receptor beta chains below, sequenced in a study of blood T cell repertoires in COVID-19. Produced via immunoSEQ multiplex PCR; TCRdb's table is partial and in-frame only. The sample has about 440,000 clones, 88% seen once. The specimen sequenced was peripheral blood. These receptors were collected from a woman between 50 and 59 years old with COVID-19, enrolled during active disease.

This CDR3 is CASSAQTGLTYEQYF. CDR3 nucleotide sequence: TGTGCCAGCAGTGCTCAAACAGGGCTAACCTACGAGCAGTACTTC. The chain couples TRBV2 to TRBJ2-7; perhaps TRBD1 as D (6 bases). V was cut by 4 bases and J by 2 bases, with 15 bases left in between. This CDR3 has 15 amino acids. Looked up from germline, CDR1 is SNHLY and CDR2 is FYNNEI.

This clone has only a few counts. The chain carries TRBV7-2 and TRBJ2-7; no reliable D call. CDR1 and CDR2 from the germline V gene are SGHTA and FQGNSA. The CDR3 consists of 14 residues. V gave up 1 base and J gave up 2 bases, with 9 bases separating them. The CDR3 nucleotides are TGTGCCAGCAGCTTAGTAGGCACAGCCTACGAGCAGTACTTC. It translates to CASSLVGTAYEQYF. The full variable domain, with the rest looked up from reference TRBV7-2 and TRBJ2-7, is GAGVSQSPSNKVTEKGKDVELRCDPISGHTALYWYRQSLGQGLEFLIYFQGNSAPDKSGLPSDRFSAERTGGSVSTLTIQRTQQEDSAVYLCASSLVGTAYEQYFGPGTRLTVT.

Concerning this clone itself: Additional DNA sequences in this sample encode the identical CDR3. The chain links TRBV3-1 (or the pseudogene TRBV3-2) to TRBJ1-3, with D possibly being TRBD1 (5 bases). The CDR3 covers 15 residues. Germline CDR1 reads LGHDT; CDR2 reads YNNKEL (reference sequence). Trimming pared 4 bases from V and 0 bases from J, leaving 10 bases between. This CDR3 reads CASSLDRNSGNTIYF. In DNA form, the CDR3 reads TGTGCCAGCAGCCTCGACAGAAACTCTGGAAACACCATATATTTT.

The chain uses TRBV2 and TRBJ2-7; D possibly corresponds to TRBD2 (6 bases). CDR1 is SNHLY, CDR2 FYNNEI, per germline. This CDR3 is built from 14 residues. V dropped 4 bases and J dropped 6 bases, with 16 bases sitting between them. CDR3 sequence: CASSGGTSGGEQYF. As DNA, the CDR3 is TGTGCCAGCAGTGGGGGGACCTCCGGGGGCGAGCAGTACTTC.

This rearrangement joins TRBV20-1 to TRBJ1-5; 9 bases map to TRBD1. This CDR3 region has 13 residues. The germline V gene has CDR1 DFQATT and CDR2 SNEGSKA (reference sequence). V gave up 6 bases and J gave up 5 bases; unmatched junction bases: 5. In DNA, the CDR3 is TGCAGTGCCAGTGGGGACAGGGATCAGCCCCAGCATTTT. Its protein product is CSASGDRDQPQHF.

The V call is TRBV5-1, the J call TRBJ2-7; 9 nucleotides align to TRBD2. This CDR3 comprises 15 residues. J lost 2 bases, V lost 4 bases, and 7 bases had no gene match. Germline CDR1 SGHRS, CDR2 YFSETQ. This CDR3 is CASSTVAGVTYEQYF. In DNA form, the CDR3 reads TGCGCCAGCAGCACCGTAGCGGGGGTGACCTACGAGCAGTACTTC.

The chain links TRBV6-1 to TRBJ1-2, with TRBD1 identical over 7 bases. V trimming: 3 bases; J trimming: 7 bases; junction bases outside the gene matches: 11. The CDR3 has 15 amino acids. Germline V gene lookup returns CDR1 MNHNS and CDR2 SASEGT. The CDR3 nucleotides read TGTGCCAGCAGTGACGAAGACAGGGTGGGGGGTGGCTACACCTTC. Its protein product is CASSDEDRVGGGYTF.